This T cell receptor (beta chain) was obtained from a study of T-cell memory formation after mild COVID-19. General study findings and limits: From day 15 to 85, contracting clones were balanced between CD4 and CD8, whereas later expanders leaned toward CD4+.

Germline CDR1 LGHNA, CDR2 YNFKEQ. The length of the CDR3 is 17 residues. V lost 1 base and J lost 3; bases outside the gene matches: 9. In regard to this clonotype: The antigen remains unidentified.

TCRdb re-called the 5' RACE reads through MiXCR, storing one row per CDR3 protein. The profile covers hundreds of thousands of distinct CDR3 sequences, with about a fifth appearing a single time and 12% taken by the ten largest. This chain joins TRBV4-2 and TRBJ2-3, with 8 bases aligning to TRBD1. The source is an adult woman who had mild COVID-19 (a few samples of this study predate the infection). Cell type and time point are not known. Sequenced: PBMCs or a T cell subset sorted from them (not recorded which). In DNA, the CDR3 is TGTGCCAGCAGCCAAGCGCACGCAGGGGGCGTGACAGATACGCAGTATTTT. It translates to CASSQAHAGGVTDTQYF.